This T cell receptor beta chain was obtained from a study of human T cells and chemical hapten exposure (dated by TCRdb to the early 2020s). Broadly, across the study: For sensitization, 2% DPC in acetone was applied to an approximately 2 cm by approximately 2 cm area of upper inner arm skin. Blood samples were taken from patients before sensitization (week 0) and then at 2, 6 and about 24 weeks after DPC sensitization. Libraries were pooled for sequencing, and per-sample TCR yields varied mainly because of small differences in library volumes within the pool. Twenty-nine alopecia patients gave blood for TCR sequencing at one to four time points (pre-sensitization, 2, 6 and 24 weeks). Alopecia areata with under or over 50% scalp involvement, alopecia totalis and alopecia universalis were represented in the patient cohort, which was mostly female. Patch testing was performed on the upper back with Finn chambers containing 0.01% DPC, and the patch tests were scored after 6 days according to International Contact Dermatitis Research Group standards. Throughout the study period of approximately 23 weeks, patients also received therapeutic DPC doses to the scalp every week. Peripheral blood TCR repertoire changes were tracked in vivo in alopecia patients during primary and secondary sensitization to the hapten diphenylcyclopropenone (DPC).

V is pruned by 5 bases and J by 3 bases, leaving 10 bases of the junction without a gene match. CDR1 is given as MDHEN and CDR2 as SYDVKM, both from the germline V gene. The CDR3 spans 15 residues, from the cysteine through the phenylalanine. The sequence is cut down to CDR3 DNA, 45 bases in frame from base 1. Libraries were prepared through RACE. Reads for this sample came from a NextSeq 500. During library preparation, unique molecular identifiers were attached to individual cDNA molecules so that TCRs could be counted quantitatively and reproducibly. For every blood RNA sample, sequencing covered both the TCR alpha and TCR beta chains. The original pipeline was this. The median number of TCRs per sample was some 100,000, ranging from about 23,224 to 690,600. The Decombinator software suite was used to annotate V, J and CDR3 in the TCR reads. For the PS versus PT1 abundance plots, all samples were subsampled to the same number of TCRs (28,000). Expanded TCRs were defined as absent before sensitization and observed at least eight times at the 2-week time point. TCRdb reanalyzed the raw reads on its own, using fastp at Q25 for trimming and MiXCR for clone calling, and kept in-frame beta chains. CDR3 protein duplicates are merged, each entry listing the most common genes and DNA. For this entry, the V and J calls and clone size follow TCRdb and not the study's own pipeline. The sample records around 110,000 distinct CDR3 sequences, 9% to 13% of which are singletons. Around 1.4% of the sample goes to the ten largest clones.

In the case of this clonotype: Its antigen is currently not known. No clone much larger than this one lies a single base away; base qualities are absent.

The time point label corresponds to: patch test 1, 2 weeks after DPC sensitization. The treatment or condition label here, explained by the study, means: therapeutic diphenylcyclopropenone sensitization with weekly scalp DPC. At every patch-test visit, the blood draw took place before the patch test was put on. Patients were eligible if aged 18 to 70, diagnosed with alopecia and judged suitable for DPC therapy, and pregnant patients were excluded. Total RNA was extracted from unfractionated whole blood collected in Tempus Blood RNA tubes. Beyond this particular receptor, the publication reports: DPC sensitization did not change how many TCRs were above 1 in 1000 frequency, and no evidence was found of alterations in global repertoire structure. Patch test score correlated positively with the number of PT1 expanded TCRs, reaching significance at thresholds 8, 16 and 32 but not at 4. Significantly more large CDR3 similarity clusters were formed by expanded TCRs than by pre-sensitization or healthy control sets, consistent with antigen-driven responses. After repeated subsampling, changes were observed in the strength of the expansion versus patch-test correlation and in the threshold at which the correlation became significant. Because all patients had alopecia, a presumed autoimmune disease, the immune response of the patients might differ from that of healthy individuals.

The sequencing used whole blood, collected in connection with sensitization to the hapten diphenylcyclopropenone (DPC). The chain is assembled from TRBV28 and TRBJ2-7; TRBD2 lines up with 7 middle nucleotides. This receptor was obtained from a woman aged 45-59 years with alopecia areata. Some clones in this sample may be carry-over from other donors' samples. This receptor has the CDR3 CASSKGGAGIYEQYF. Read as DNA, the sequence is TGTGCCAGCAGTAAAGGAGGAGCGGGGATCTACGAGCAGTACTTC. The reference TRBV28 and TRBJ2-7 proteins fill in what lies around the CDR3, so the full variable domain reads DVKVTQSSRYLVKRTGEKVFLECVQDMDHENMFWYRQDPGLGLRLIYFSYDVKMKEKGDIPEGYSVSREKKERFSLILESASTNQTSMYLCASSKGGAGIYEQYFGPGTRLTVT.